Below are 20 T cell receptor beta chains sequenced from a single sample in a study of T cells after yellow fever vaccination. TCRdb redid the calling of the 5' RACE reads with MiXCR, one entry per CDR3 protein. Of about 240,000 distinct CDR3 sequences in the sample, 6.9% were seen once. Sequences were derived from CD4+ T cells sorted from PBMCs, sampled 15 days after the yellow fever booster vaccination. Receptors originate from a man aged 25-40 years who received the YFV17D yellow fever vaccine.

There are a few counts of this clonotype. The chain couples TRBV20-1 to TRBJ2-1, with 7 bases identical to TRBD2. V lost 3 bases, J lost 6 bases, and 8 bases stayed unmatched. This CDR3 is built from 14 residues. Germline V gene lookup returns CDR1 DFQATT and CDR2 SNEGSKA (reference sequence). CDR3 protein: CSARVGGVRNEQFF. CDR3 DNA: TGCAGTGCTAGGGTTGGGGGGGTACGCAATGAGCAGTTCTTC.

The chain carries TRBV27 and TRBJ2-7; D possibly corresponds to TRBD2 (6 bases). V was clipped by 0 bases and J by 2 bases, with 20 bases between them. The CDR3 runs 18 residues. Germline assignment: CDR1 MNHEY and CDR2 SMNVEV (reference sequence). CDR3 DNA: TGTGCCAGCAGTTTATCGGCCCCACGGAGGGGCTTCACCTACGAGCAGTACTTC. Its protein is CASSLSAPRRGFTYEQYF.

This clonotype was detected only a few times. The gene calls are TRBV12-3 or TRBV12-4 and TRBJ2-3, with TRBD2 matching 11 bases. Trimming cost V 3 bases and J 0 bases; bases outside gene matches: 2. This CDR3 comprises 16 residues. CDR3 loop: CASSFSSGGSTDTQYF. The CDR3 nucleotides are TGTGCCAGCAGTTTTTCTAGCGGGGGGAGCACAGATACGCAGTATTTT.

This clonotype occurred a few times. The chain joins TRBV20-1 to TRBJ2-1; 12 bases map to TRBD1. There are 13 residues in the CDR3. Germline V CDR1 and CDR2: DFQATT, SNEGSKA (reference sequence). Trimming removed 5 bases from V and 8 bases from J; junction bases left unmatched: 4. CDR3: CSAHGTGGYEQFF. CDR3 in DNA: TGCAGTGCTCACGGGACAGGGGGCTATGAGCAGTTCTTC.

The rearrangement uses TRBV6-2 or TRBV6-3 and TRBJ2-2; D not resolved. The CDR3 totals 13 residues. V lost 6 bases, J lost 2 bases, and 7 bases lay in between. Germline V gene sequence: CDR1 MNHEY, CDR2 SVGEGT. CDR3 bases: TGTGCCAGCAGGGTACTTAACACCGGGGAGCTGTTTTTT. This sequence encodes CASRVLNTGELFF.

This clonotype occurred many times. The chain couples TRBV20-1 to TRBJ2-1; 7 positions agree with TRBD2. This CDR3 contains 14 residues. After removal of 6 bases from V and 4 bases from J, the junction contained 9 bases not matched to a gene. Germline V gene sequence: CDR1 DFQATT, CDR2 SNEGSKA (reference sequence). DNA for the CDR3: TGCAGTGCCAATAGCGGGCCCTCTTACAATGAGCAGTTCTTC. It encodes CSANSGPSYNEQFF.

There are many counts of this clonotype. The genes are TRBV6-4 and TRBJ2-3; 11 bases align to TRBD2. CDR3 length: 19 amino acids. The V segment lost 5 bases and the J segment 9 bases; nucleotides outside the gene matches: 22. The germline V gene has CDR1 MRHNA and CDR2 SNTAGT. The CDR3 reads CASSTDTSGRKRPEGTQYF. The CDR3 bases are TGTGCCAGCAGTACCGACACTAGCGGGAGAAAGAGACCCGAGGGGACGCAGTATTTT.

This clonotype has a handful of counts. This sequence joins TRBV6-6 and TRBJ2-7, with 9 bases identical to TRBD2. The trim removed 10 bases at V and 0 bases at J, leaving 4 bases unmatched. Per germline, CDR1 MNHNY and CDR2 SVGAGI (reference sequence). This CDR3 has 13 residues. The CDR3 protein is CATQREASYEQYF. Written as DNA, the CDR3 is TGTGCCACCCAGCGGGAGGCCTCCTACGAGCAGTACTTC.

This clonotype was detected only a few times. V and J are TRBV6-2 or TRBV6-3 and TRBJ2-3; D uncertain. The V gene lost 5 bases and the J gene lost 6 bases, with 12 bases spanning the gap. The CDR3 loop spans 13 amino acids. Germline lookup yields CDR1 MNHEY and CDR2 SVGEGT. The CDR3: CASSDPTRDTQYF. The DNA for the CDR3 is TGTGCCAGCAGTGACCCCACGCGTGATACGCAGTATTTT.

This clonotype has a count of ten or more. The J gene is TRBJ1-1, the V gene TRBV20-1; D is unclear. The CDR3 spans 13 residues. V lost 6 bases and J lost 0, with 11 bases in between. The germline V gene encodes CDR1 DFQATT and CDR2 SNEGSKA (reference sequence). The CDR3 protein is CSAEGRMNTEAFF. In DNA form, the CDR3 reads TGCAGTGCAGAAGGACGGATGAACACTGAAGCTTTCTTT.

J is TRBJ2-7 and V is TRBV10-3, with no clear D. Germline loops: CDR1 ENHRY, CDR2 SYGVKD. V lost 0 bases, J lost 3 bases, and 12 bases lay in between. This CDR3 is built from 15 residues. CDR3 protein: CAISESPGQYYEQYF. CDR3 sequence (DNA): TGTGCCATCAGTGAGTCACCCGGGCAGTACTACGAGCAGTACTTC.

The gene calls are TRBV28 and TRBJ2-2; D may be TRBD1 or TRBD2 (5 bases each). This CDR3 has 19 residues. Deletions cut 8 bases from V and 8 bases from J, with 33 bases between. CDR1 MDHEN and CDR2 SYDVKM come from the germline V gene. The CDR3 loop reads CASGLRPTFIGDPMGELFF. Here the CDR3 DNA reads TGTGCCAGCGGTCTCAGACCTACGTTTATCGGGGACCCGATGGGGGAGCTGTTTTTT.

V and J are TRBV6-5 and TRBJ2-3, with D uncertain. The V end lost 6 bases, the J end lost 0 bases, and 19 bases lay between the germline ends. This CDR3 contains 17 residues. The germline V gene has CDR1 MNHEY and CDR2 SVGAGI. Here the CDR3 reads CASRRTQVFTSTDTQYF. The CDR3 nucleotides read TGTGCCAGCAGAAGGACCCAAGTATTTACTAGCACAGATACGCAGTATTTT.

The V call is TRBV7-2, the J call TRBJ2-1, with a possible D match to TRBD2 (6 bases). CDR3 length: 12 residues. V was clipped by 4 bases and J by 9 bases, with 10 bases between them. CDR1 and CDR2 from the germline V gene are SGHTA and FQGNSA. The chain's CDR3 is CASSSRRGEQFF. CDR3 sequence (DNA): TGTGCCAGCAGCTCGAGGCGGGGTGAGCAGTTCTTC.

This chain links TRBV19 with TRBJ2-5; the D call may be TRBD1 or TRBD2 (5 bases each). Germline V CDR1 and CDR2: LNHDA, SQIVND (reference sequence). V lost 5 bases to trimming and J lost 5 bases, with 27 bases between them. CDR3 length: 18 residues. The DNA of the CDR3 is TGTGCCAGTAGTTTGAGACCCCTCGGGACGGTTGCTCCGGAGACCCAGTACTTC. It yields the protein CASSLRPLGTVAPETQYF.

The V and J genes are TRBV9 and TRBJ2-1; 7 bases fit TRBD1. Germline-derived CDR1 and CDR2 are SGDLS and YYNGEE. The V and J ends lost 4 bases and 7 bases, in that order; junction bases with no gene match: 8. The CDR3 sequence is 14 residues long. The CDR3 loop reads CASSPRGSGNEQFF. The CDR3 nucleotides are TGTGCCAGCAGCCCCAGGGGGAGTGGTAATGAGCAGTTCTTC.

This clonotype was seen repeatedly, ten times or more. This chain links TRBV29-1 with TRBJ2-3, with no clear D. V dropped 8 bases and J dropped 1 base, with 13 bases sitting between them. The CDR3 is 13 residues long. The germline V gene encodes CDR1 SQVTM and CDR2 ANQGSEA. The CDR3 sequence: CSTYLRGTDTQYF. DNA for the CDR3: TGCAGCACTTATCTAAGGGGCACAGATACGCAGTATTTT.

Turning to this clonotype: Given a much more abundant clone one base away, this may be a read error. The conserved phenylalanine or tryptophan is not found at the CDR3 terminus, so this likely reflects a read error. The rearrangement joins TRBV20-1 to TRBJ2-7, with TRBD2 matching over 11 bases. Germline assignment: CDR1 DFQATT and CDR2 SNEGSKA (reference sequence). The CDR3 contains 14 residues. V was clipped by 5 bases and J by 1 base; unmatched bases: 4. CDR3 nucleotide sequence: TGCAGTGCTGCTAGCGGGAGGTCTTCCTACGAGCAGTACTTA. Its translation: CSAASGRSSYEQYL.

V and J are TRBV12-3 or TRBV12-4 and TRBJ2-2, with D tentatively TRBD1 or TRBD2 (5 bases each). Between the trimmed V and J ends, which lost 1 base and 6 bases, there was a span of 15 bases. The CDR3 totals 16 residues. The CDR3 sequence: CASSLGGGVVAGELFF. CDR3 DNA sequence: TGTGCCAGCAGTTTAGGTGGGGGAGTGGTCGCCGGGGAGCTGTTTTTT.

The genes are TRBV5-1 and TRBJ2-3; 7 bases fit TRBD1. The CDR3 has 14 amino acids. Germline loops: CDR1 SGHRS, CDR2 YFSETQ. Unmatched junction bases numbered 4, after V lost 4 bases and J lost 2 bases. The DNA for the CDR3 is TGCGCCAGCAGCACAGGGGATTACACAGATACGCAGTATTTT. It translates to CASSTGDYTDTQYF.